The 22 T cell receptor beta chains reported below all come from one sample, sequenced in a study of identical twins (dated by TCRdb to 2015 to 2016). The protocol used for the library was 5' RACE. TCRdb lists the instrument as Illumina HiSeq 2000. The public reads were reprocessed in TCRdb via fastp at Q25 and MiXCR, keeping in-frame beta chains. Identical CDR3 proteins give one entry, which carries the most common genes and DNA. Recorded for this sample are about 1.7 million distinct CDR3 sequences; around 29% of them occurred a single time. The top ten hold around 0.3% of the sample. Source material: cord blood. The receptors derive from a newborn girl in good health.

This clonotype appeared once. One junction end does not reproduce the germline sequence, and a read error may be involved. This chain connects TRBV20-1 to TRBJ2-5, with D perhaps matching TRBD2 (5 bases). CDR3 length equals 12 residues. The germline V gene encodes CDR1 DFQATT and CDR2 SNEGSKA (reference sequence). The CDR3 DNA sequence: TGCAGTGCGAGAGGGTGGAACAATGAGCAGTACTTC. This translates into CSARGWNNEQYF.

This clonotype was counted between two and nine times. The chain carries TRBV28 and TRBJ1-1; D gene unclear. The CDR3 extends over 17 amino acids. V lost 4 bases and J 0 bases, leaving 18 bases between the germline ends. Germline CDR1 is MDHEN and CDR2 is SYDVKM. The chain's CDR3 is CASSSLTLRVMNTEAFF. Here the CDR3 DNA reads TGTGCCAGCAGTTCCCTGACCCTTAGGGTTATGAACACTGAAGCTTTCTTT.

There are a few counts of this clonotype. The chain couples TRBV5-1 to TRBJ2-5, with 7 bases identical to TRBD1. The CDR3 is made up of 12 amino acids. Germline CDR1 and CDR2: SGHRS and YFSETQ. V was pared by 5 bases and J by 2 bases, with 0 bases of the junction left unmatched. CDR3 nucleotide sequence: TGCGCCAGCAGGGGACAGCAAGAGACCCAGTACTTC. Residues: CASRGQQETQYF.

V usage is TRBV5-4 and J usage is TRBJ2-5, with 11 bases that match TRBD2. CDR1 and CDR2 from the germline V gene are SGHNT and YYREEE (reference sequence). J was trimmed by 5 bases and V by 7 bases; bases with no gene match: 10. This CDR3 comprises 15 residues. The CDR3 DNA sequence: TGTGCCAGCCGGCGTAGCGGGAGGGCCCTGGAGACCCAGTACTTC. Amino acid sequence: CASRRSGRALETQYF.

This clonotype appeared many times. Here the CDR3 reads CASSSGQGYSNQPQHF. Here the CDR3 DNA reads TGTGCCAGCAGCTCGGGACAGGGGTATAGCAATCAGCCCCAGCATTTT. J is TRBJ1-5 and V is TRBV12-3 or TRBV12-4, with 10 bases that match TRBD1. The CDR3 contains 16 residues. After removal of 6 bases from V and 0 bases from J, the junction contained 5 bases not matched to a gene.

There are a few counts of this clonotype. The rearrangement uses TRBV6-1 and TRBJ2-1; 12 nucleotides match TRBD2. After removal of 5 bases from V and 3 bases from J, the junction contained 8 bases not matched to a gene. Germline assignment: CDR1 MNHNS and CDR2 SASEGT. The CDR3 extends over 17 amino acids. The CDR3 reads CASSPNPSGRVYNEQFF. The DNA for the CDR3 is TGTGCCAGCAGTCCGAACCCTAGCGGGAGGGTCTACAATGAGCAGTTCTTC.

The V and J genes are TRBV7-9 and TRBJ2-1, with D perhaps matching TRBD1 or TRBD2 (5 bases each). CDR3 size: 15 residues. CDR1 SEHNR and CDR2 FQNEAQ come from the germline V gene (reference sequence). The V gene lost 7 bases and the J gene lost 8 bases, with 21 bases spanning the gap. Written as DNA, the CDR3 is TGTGCCAGCATCTCCGGGACGGAAGCATACGATGAGCAGTTCTTC. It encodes CASISGTEAYDEQFF.

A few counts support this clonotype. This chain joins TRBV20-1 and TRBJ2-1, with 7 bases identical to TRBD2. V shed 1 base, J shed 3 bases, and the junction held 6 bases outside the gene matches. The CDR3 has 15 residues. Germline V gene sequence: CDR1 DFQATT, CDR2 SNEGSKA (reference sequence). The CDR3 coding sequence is TGCAGTGCTAGAGTTGCGGGGGACCTCTACAATGAGCAGTTCTTC. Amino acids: CSARVAGDLYNEQFF.

CDR3: CASSSEGTPNTEAFF. The CDR3 nucleotides are TGCGCCAGCAGCTCGGAGGGGACACCTAACACTGAAGCTTTCTTT. The chain recombines TRBV5-1 with TRBJ1-1; D possibly corresponds to TRBD1 (6 bases). Germline CDR1 SGHRS, CDR2 YFSETQ. This CDR3 has 15 residues. V lost 3 bases and J 2 bases, leaving 14 bases between the germline ends.

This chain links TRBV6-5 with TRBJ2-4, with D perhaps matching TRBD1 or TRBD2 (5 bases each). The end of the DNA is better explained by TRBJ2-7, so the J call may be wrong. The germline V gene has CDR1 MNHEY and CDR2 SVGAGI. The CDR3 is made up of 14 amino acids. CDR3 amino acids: CASSYEMGEYEQYF. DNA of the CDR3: TGTGCCAGCAGTTACGAGATGGGGGAGTACGAGCAGTACTTC.

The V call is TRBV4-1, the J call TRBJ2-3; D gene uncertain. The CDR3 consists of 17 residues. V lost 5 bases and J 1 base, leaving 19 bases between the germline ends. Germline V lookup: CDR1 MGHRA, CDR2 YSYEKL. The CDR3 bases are TGCGCCAGCAGCAAAGGCCTAGTTTTGCAACGCACAGATACGCAGTATTTT. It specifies CASSKGLVLQRTDTQYF.

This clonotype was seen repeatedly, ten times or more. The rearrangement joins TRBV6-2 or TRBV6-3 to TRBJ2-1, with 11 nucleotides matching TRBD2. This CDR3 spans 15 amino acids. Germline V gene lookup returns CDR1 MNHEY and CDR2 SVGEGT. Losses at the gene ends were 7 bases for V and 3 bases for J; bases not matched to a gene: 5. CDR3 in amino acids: CASTKLAGDYNEQFF. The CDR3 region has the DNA TGTGCCAGCACCAAACTAGCGGGGGACTACAATGAGCAGTTCTTC.

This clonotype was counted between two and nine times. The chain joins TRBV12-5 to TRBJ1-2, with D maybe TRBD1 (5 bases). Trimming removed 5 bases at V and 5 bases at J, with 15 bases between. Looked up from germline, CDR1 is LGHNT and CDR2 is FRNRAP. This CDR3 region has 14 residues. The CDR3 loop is CASGNAGIGYGYTF. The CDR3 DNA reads TGTGCTAGTGGTAATGCAGGGATAGGATATGGCTACACCTTC.

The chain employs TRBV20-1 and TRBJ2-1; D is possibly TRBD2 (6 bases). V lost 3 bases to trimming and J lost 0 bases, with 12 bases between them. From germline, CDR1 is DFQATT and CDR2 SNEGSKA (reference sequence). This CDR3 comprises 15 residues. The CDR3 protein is CSARTGTDSYNEQFF. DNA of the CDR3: TGCAGTGCTAGGACCGGGACTGACTCCTACAATGAGCAGTTCTTC.

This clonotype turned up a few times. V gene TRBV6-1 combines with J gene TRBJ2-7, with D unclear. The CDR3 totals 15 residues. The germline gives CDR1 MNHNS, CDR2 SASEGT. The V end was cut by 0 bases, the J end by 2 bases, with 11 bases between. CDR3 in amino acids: CASSEALAEAYEQYF. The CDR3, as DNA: TGTGCCAGCAGTGAAGCGTTGGCCGAGGCCTACGAGCAGTACTTC.

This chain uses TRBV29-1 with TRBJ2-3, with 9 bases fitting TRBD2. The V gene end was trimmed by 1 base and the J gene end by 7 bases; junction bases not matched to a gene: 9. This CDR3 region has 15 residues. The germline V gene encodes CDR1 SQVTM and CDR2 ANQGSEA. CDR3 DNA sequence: TGCAGCGTTGAAGGTGGCCTAGCGGGAAGTCATACGCAGTATTTT. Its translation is CSVEGGLAGSHTQYF.

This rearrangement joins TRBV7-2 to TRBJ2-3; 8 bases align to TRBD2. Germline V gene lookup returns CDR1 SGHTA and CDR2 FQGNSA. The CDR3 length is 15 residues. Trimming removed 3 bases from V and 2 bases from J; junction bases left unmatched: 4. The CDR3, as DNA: TGTGCCAGCAGCTTTAGCGGGGCCCCCACAGATACGCAGTATTTT. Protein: CASSFSGAPTDTQYF.

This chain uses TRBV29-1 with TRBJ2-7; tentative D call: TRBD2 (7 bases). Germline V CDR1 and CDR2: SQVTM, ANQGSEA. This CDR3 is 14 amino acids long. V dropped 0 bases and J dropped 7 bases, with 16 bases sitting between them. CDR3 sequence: CSVEDLLGGVEQYF. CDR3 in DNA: TGCAGCGTTGAAGATCTTCTAGGGGGGGTTGAGCAGTACTTC.

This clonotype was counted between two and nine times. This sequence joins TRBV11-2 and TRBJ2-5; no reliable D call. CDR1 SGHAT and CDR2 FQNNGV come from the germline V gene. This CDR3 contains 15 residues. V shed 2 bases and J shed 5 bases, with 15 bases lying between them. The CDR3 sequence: CASSLRLAERETQYF. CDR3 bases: TGTGCCAGCAGCTTAAGGCTTGCGGAGAGGGAGACCCAGTACTTC.

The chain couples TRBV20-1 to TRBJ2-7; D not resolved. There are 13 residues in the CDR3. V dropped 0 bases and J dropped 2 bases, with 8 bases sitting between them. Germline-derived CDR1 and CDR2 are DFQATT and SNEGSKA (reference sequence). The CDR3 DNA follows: TGCAGTGCTAGAGAGGCCCGGACCTACGAGCAGTACTTC. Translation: CSAREARTYEQYF.

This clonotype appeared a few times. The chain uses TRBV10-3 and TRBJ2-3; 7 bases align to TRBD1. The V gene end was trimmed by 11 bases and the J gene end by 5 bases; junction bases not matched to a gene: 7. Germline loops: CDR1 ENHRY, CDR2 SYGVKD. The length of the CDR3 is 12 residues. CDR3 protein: CAASPGGDTQYF. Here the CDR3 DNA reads TGTGCCGCGTCACCAGGGGGAGATACGCAGTATTTT.

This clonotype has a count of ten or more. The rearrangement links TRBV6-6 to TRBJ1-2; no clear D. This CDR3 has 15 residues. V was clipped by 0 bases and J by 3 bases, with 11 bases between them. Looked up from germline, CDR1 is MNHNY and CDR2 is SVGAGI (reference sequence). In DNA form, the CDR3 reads TGTGCCAGCAGTTACTCGAACGGGGAAGACTATGGCTACACCTTC. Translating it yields CASSYSNGEDYGYTF.